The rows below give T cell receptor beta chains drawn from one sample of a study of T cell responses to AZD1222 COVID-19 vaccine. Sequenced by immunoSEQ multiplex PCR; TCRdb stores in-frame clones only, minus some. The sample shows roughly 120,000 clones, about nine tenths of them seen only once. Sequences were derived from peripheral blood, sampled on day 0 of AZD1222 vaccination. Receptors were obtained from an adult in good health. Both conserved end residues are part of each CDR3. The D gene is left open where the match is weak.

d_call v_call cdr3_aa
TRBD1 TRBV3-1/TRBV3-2 CASSLDRGPGGYTF
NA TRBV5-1 CASSLGGAILQETQYF
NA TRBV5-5 CASSPDIGEKLFF
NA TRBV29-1 CSVEADNSYEQYF
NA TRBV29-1 CSVFKDRNTGELFF
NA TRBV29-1 CSGGSPYEQYF
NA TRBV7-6 CASSSGSWGDLFLRNTIYF
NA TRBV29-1 CSVFTTYGYTF
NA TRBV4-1 CASRDGFMNTEAFF
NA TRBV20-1 CSASRAGLYEQYF
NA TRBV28 CASSFSGLAYGYTF
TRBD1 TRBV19 CASSMTGAVQETQYF
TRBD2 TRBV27 CASGVGASGAKNIQYF
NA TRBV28 CASSTEGLGNEKLFF
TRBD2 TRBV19 CASSALAGARQETQYF
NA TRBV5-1 CASSYDGNTEAFF
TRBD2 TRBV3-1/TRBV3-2 CASSDGTSGWVTQYF
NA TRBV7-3 CASSLKARSNSPLHF
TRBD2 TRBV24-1 CATSDHGGVEQFF
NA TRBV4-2 CASSQDRRGNTGELFF
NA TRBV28 CASQWSRDEQFF
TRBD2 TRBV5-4 CASSLSSGSSNEQYF
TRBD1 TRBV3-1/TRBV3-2 CASSPGTGFYNEQFF
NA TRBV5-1 CASSFGVRGEGEKLFF
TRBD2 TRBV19 CASSISSGSIGSYNEQFF
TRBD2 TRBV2 CASSGGLLETQYF
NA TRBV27 CASSSQEDEQFF
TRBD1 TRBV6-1 CASSGLTGAGNQPQHF
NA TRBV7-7 CASSLGDLGELFF
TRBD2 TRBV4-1 CASSQDALVAGRSRFF
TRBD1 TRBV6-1 CASSAWGQGLSSEQYF
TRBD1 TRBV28 CASSPPDRDYGYTF
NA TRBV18 CASSLGGSNSGANVLTF
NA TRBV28 CASNPYWDASTGELFF
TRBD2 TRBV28 CASGGAAGGLTKNEQFF
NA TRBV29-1 CSVEEEGSRSATSSYEQYF
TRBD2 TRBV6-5 CASSTTGGGWAEQYF
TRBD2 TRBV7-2 CASSAGGRGATQYF
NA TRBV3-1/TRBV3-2 CASSRSGSTDTQYF
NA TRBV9 CASSVGTQYNEQFF
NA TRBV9 CASSLADTNTGELFF
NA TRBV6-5 CASRRQGGSKNIQYF
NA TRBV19 CASSLSGVVGQPQHF
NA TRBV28 CASSRRDKTYEQYF
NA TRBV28 CASYPRTEETQYF
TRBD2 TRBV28 CANQAGGSYEQYF
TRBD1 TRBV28 CASSTPGTGRETQYF
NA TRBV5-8 CASRSRSTYNSPLHF
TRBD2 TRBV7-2 CASSSNVGFSGRGDEQFF
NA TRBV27 CASSFYRVPRVGEQYF
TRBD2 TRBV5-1 CASSLGASGGVGEQFF
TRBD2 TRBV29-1 CSVEPTGRGEQYF
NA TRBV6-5 CASSSSGVPYEQYF
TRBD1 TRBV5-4 CASSLGGQGSGELFF
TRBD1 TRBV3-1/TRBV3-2 CASSQGQGGGPETQYF
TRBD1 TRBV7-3 CASSSTGAPSPIYF
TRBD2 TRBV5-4 CASSSQRGGYEQYF